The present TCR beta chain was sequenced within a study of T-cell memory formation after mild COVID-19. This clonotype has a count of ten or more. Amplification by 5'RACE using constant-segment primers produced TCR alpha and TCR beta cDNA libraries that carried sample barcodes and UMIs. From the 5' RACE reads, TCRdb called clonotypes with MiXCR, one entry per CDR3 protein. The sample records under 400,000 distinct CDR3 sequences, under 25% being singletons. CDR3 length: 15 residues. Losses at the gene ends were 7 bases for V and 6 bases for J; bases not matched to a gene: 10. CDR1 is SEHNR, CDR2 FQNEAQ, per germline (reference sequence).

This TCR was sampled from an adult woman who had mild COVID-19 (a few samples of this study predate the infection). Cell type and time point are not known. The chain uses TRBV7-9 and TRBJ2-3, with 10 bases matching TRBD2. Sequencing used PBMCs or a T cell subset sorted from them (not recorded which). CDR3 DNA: TGTGCCAGCACCCTCCTAGCGGGGGAAGCGGATACGCAGTATTTT. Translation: CASTLLAGEADTQYF.